Below are 15 T cell receptor beta chains sequenced from a single sample in a study. Via MiXCR, TCRdb re-called the RT-PCR reads, giving one row per CDR3 protein. The table records 650,000 to 800,000 distinct CDR3 sequences, over 12% of them present only once. Sequences were obtained from memory CD4+ T cells from blood. These receptors were obtained from a female donor in good health, serving as a healthy control.

This clonotype was counted ten times or more. The rearrangement joins TRBV5-5 to TRBJ1-5, with D possibly being TRBD1 (5 bases). CDR1 and CDR2 from the germline V gene are SGHKS and YYEKEE (reference sequence). This CDR3 has 13 amino acids. The V end lost 0 bases, the J end lost 6 bases, and 7 bases lay between the germline ends. CDR3 DNA: TGTGCCAGCAGCTTGGAGGGGCCTCAGCCCCAGCATTTT. This encodes CASSLEGPQPQHF.

The CDR3 sequence is CASGQGGNYEQYF. For the CDR3, the DNA is TGTGCCAGCGGCCAAGGTGGGAACTACGAGCAGTACTTC. This chain uses TRBV12-3 or TRBV12-4 with TRBJ2-7; D unclear. Trimming pared 8 bases from V and 3 bases from J, leaving 14 bases between. CDR3 size: 13 residues.

This chain connects TRBV12-3 or TRBV12-4 to TRBJ2-1; a weak D match, TRBD1 (5 bases). The CDR3 is 13 residues long. V shed 3 bases and J shed 5 bases, with 8 bases lying between them. CDR3 amino acids: CASSFGRDNEQFF. CDR3 coding DNA: TGTGCCAGCAGTTTCGGCAGGGACAATGAGCAGTTCTTC.

This clonotype has just a few counts. The CDR3 protein is CSARSPTGLSTDTQYF. CDR3 coding DNA: TGCAGTGCTAGATCCCCGACAGGGTTGAGCACAGATACGCAGTATTTT. The rearrangement uses TRBV20-1 and TRBJ2-3, with TRBD1 identical over 7 bases. This CDR3 is 16 amino acids long. Trimming removed 2 bases from V and 0 bases from J; junction bases left unmatched: 8. CDR1 and CDR2 (germline): DFQATT, SNEGSKA (reference sequence).

The chain is built from TRBV7-6 and TRBJ2-2; possibly TRBD1 for D (6 bases). Trimming removed 5 bases at V and 6 bases at J, with 7 bases between. The CDR3 consists of 12 residues. The germline CDR1 and CDR2 sequences are SGHVS and FNYEAQ. CDR3: CASSKGAGELFF. The CDR3 DNA sequence: TGTGCCAGCAGCAAGGGGGCCGGGGAGCTGTTTTTT.

The chain is built from TRBV2 and TRBJ2-1; 16 nucleotides agree with TRBD2. V was clipped by 6 bases and J by 1 base; unmatched bases: 12. This CDR3 is built from 20 residues. CDR1 is SNHLY and CDR2 is FYNNEI in the germline V gene. This chain's CDR3 is CASRGMSGTSGRGSYNEQFF. The DNA of the CDR3 is TGTGCCAGCAGGGGGATGTCCGGGACTAGCGGGAGGGGGTCCTACAATGAGCAGTTCTTC.

This clonotype has at least ten counts. The rearrangement links TRBV6-2 or TRBV6-3 to TRBJ2-2, with D perhaps given as TRBD1 or TRBD2 (5 bases each). CDR1 and CDR2 (germline): MNHEY, SVGEGT. V was clipped by 6 bases and J by 4 bases, with 9 bases between them. The CDR3 has 13 residues. CDR3 protein: CASRRDVTGELFF. Written as DNA, the CDR3 is TGTGCCAGCAGACGGGACGTCACCGGGGAGCTGTTTTTT.

This clonotype was observed many times. This rearrangement joins TRBV7-2 to TRBJ2-1; 10 positions match TRBD2. Germline CDR1 SGHTA, CDR2 FQGNSA. The CDR3 loop spans 14 amino acids. V was clipped by 8 bases and J by 7 bases; unmatched bases: 8. The CDR3 protein is CASRAGGPSNEQFF. CDR3 bases: TGTGCCAGCCGAGCGGGGGGGCCGAGTAATGAGCAGTTCTTC. Looking up the rest from reference TRBV7-2 and TRBJ2-1 gives the full variable domain: GAGVSQSPSNKVTEKGKDVELRCDPISGHTALYWYRQSLGQGLEFLIYFQGNSAPDKSGLPSDRFSAERTGGSVSTLTIQRTQQEDSAVYLCASRAGGPSNEQFFGPGTRLTVL.

This clonotype has more than one count but fewer than ten. The chain couples TRBV9 to TRBJ1-6; 10 nucleotides align to TRBD1. The CDR3 contains 15 residues. In germline, CDR1 is SGDLS, CDR2 YYNGEE. Unmatched junction bases numbered 6, after V lost 2 bases and J lost 10 bases. CDR3 sequence: CASSVATGGKSPLHF. CDR3 in DNA: TGTGCCAGCAGCGTGGCGACAGGGGGCAAATCACCCCTCCACTTT.

Many counts were recorded for this clonotype. The rearrangement uses TRBV5-1 and TRBJ2-7; maybe TRBD2 (6 bases). V was cut by 3 bases and J by 8 bases, with 15 bases left in between. The CDR3 covers 13 residues. CDR1 SGHRS and CDR2 YFSETQ come from the germline V gene. CDR3 nucleotide sequence: TGCGCCAGCAGCTCGGACTCAGGGAGGCAGCAGTACTTC. Residues: CASSSDSGRQQYF.

This clonotype showed up just a few times. The chain recombines TRBV4-1 with TRBJ2-3; weak D call: TRBD2 (7 bases). CDR1 is MGHRA and CDR2 is YSYEKL in the germline V gene. The CDR3 contains 18 residues. Between the trimmed V and J ends, which lost 0 bases and 0 bases, there was a span of 16 bases. The CDR3 DNA reads as TGCGCCAGCAGCCAAGACGCGGGGGCTGAGTGGAGCACAGATACGCAGTATTTT. It encodes CASSQDAGAEWSTDTQYF.

Regarding this clonotype: Germline is not matched at one junction end, which may reflect a read error. J is TRBJ2-1 and V is TRBV20-1, with TRBD2 matching over 8 bases. The V gene's germline CDR1 is DFQATT and CDR2 SNEGSKA (reference sequence). This CDR3 is 15 amino acids long. The CDR3: CSASLSGRLYNKQFF. CDR3 coding DNA: TGCAGTGCTAGTCTCAGCGGGAGATTATACAATAAGCAGTTCTTC.

This clonotype was observed at least ten times. This sequence joins TRBV4-1 and TRBJ1-1, with TRBD1 identical over 7 bases. The germline gives CDR1 MGHRA, CDR2 YSYEKL. The CDR3 sequence is 16 residues long. Trimming took 3 bases from V and 4 from J; bases not matched to a gene: 11. CDR3 loop: CASSHLFRTGGTEAFF. As DNA, the CDR3 is TGCGCCAGCAGCCATCTCTTCAGGACAGGCGGCACTGAAGCTTTCTTT.

This clonotype was seen only a few times. The chain uses TRBV9 and TRBJ2-2; D is ambiguous. CDR1 SGDLS and CDR2 YYNGEE come from the germline V gene. This CDR3 has 16 amino acids. Trimming cost V 3 bases and J 0 bases, with 12 bases left between them. The CDR3 protein is CASSAQVNANTGELFF. The CDR3 coding sequence is TGTGCCAGCAGCGCTCAGGTTAATGCGAACACCGGGGAGCTGTTTTTT.

This clonotype was counted at least ten times. This chain links TRBV5-5 with TRBJ2-2; a weak D match, TRBD1 (6 bases). Deletions cut 0 bases from V and 6 bases from J, with 18 bases between. CDR3 length equals 17 residues. CDR1 and CDR2 from the germline V gene are SGHKS and YYEKEE (reference sequence). The CDR3 nucleotides read TGTGCCAGCAGCTTGGACAGGGTCAAGGGGAGTTCCGGGGAGCTGTTTTTT. This codes for CASSLDRVKGSSGELFF.